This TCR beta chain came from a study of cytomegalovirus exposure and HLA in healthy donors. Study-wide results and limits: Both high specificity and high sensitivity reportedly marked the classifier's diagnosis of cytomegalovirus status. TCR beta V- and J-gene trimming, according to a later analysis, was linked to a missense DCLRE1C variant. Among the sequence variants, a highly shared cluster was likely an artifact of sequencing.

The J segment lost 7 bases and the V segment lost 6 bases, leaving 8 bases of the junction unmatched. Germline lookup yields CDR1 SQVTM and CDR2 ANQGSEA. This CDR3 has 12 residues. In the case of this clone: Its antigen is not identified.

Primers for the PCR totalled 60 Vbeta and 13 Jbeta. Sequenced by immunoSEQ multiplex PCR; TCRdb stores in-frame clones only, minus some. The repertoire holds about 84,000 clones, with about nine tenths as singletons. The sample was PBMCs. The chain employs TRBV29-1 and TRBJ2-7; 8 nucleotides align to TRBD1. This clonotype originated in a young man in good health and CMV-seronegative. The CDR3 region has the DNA TGCAGCGTACAGGACAGGGTTGGAGAGCAGTACTTC. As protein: CSVQDRVGEQYF.